Below, 5 T cell receptor beta chains from the same sample are listed, as sequenced in a study of vaccination and CD4 T cells after COVID-19. The time point: late sampling 161 to 241 days after vaccination in three convalescent patients. Specified treatment: approximately 9-day PBMC culture with coronavirus spike peptide pools or control peptides (ViraFEST assay). These receptors' antigens are unknown. At the Johns Hopkins FTIC core, DNA taken from cultured CD4+ T cells was sequenced by way of the Oncomine TCR Beta short-read assay. Via MiXCR, TCRdb re-called the PCR reads, giving one row per CDR3 protein. The sample consists of some 16,000 distinct CDR3 sequences, roughly half of them appearing once. Sample: CD4+ T cells from blood, cultured in vitro, taken about 7 months after SARS-CoV-2 vaccination. These receptors originate from a human donor who had recovered from COVID-19.

The chain recombines TRBV6-2 or TRBV6-3 with TRBJ1-2; no firm D call. The germline V gene encodes CDR1 MNHEY and CDR2 SVGEGT. The ends were cut back, 0 bases at V and 8 bases at J, with 13 bases in the middle. The CDR3 has 14 amino acids. This CDR3 is CASSYSQYVGGYTF. CDR3 nucleotide sequence: TGTGCCAGCAGTTACTCGCAGTATGTCGGGGGCTACACCTTC.

The chain uses TRBV15 and TRBJ2-7; D unresolved. Trimming removed 0 bases at V and 3 bases at J, with 9 bases between. Looked up from germline, CDR1 is LNHNV and CDR2 is YYDKDF (reference sequence). This CDR3 has 14 residues. Written as DNA, the CDR3 is TGTGCCACCAGCAGAGATGTAAACGACTACGAGCAGTACTTC. It specifies CATSRDVNDYEQYF.

V gene TRBV20-1 combines with J gene TRBJ2-7; D gene unclear. The CDR3 loop spans 13 amino acids. The germline CDR1 and CDR2 sequences are DFQATT and SNEGSKA (reference sequence). V lost 2 bases, J lost 0 bases, and 8 bases lay in between. In DNA, the CDR3 is TGCAGTGCTAGAACCCCCCTCTCCTACGAGCAGTACTTC. This sequence encodes CSARTPLSYEQYF.

The rearrangement links TRBV7-2 to TRBJ2-7; 8 nucleotides match TRBD1. V shed 5 bases, J shed 3 bases, and the junction held 6 bases outside the gene matches. This CDR3 has 14 amino acids. CDR1 is SGHTA and CDR2 is FQGNSA in the germline V gene. The DNA for the CDR3 is TGTGCCAGCAGCCGCGACAGGGGAGGCTACGAGCAGTACTTC. This gives the protein CASSRDRGGYEQYF. The complete variable domain, with remaining parts taken from reference TRBV7-2 and TRBJ2-7, reads GAGVSQSPSNKVTEKGKDVELRCDPISGHTALYWYRQSLGQGLEFLIYFQGNSAPDKSGLPSDRFSAERTGGSVSTLTIQRTQQEDSAVYLCASSRDRGGYEQYFGPGTRLTVT.

Only a few counts were recorded for this clonotype. The chain recombines TRBV6-1 with TRBJ1-2; D perhaps matches TRBD1 (5 bases). The V gene lost 5 bases and the J gene lost 4 bases, with 14 bases spanning the gap. This CDR3 is built from 14 residues. The germline V gene encodes CDR1 MNHNS and CDR2 SASEGT. CDR3 bases: TGTGCCAGCAGTCAAATGGGGGGTAGCTATGGCTACACCTTC. Translated: CASSQMGGSYGYTF.